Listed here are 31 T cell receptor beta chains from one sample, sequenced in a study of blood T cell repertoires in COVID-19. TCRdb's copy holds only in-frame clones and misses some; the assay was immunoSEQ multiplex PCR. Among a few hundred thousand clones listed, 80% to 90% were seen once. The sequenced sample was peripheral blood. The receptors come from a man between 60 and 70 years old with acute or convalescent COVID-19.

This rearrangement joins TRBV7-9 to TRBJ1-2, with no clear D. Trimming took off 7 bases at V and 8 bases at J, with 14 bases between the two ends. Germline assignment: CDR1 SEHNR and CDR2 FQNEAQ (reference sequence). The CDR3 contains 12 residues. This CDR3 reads CASTDTPGGYTF. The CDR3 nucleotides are TGTGCCAGCACCGATACTCCGGGGGGCTACACCTTC.

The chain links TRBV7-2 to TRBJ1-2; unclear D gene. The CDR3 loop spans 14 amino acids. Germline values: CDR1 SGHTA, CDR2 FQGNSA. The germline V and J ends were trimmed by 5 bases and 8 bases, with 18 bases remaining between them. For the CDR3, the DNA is TGTGCCAGCAGCATCAATGAGGGCTGGAGCGGCTACACCTTC. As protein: CASSINEGWSGYTF.

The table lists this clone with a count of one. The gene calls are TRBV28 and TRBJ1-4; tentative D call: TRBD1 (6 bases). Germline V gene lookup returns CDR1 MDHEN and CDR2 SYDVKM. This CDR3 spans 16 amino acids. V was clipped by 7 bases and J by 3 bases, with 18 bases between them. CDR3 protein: CASTTGLIFSNEKLFF. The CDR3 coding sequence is TGTGCCAGCACCACAGGGTTAATCTTCTCTAATGAAAAACTGTTTTTT.

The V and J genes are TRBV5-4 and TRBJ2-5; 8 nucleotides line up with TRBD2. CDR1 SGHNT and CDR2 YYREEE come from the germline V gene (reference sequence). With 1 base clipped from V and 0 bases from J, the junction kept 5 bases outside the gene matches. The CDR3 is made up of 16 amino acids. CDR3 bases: TGTGCCAGCAGCTTGAGGCTAGCGGGCGACCAAGAGACCCAGTACTTC. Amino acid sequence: CASSLRLAGDQETQYF.

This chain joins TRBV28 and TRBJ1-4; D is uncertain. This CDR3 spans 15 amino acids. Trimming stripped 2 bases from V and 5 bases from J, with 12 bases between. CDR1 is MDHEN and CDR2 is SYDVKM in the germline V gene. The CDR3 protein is CASSLGGILNEKLFF. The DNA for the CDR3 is TGTGCCAGCAGTTTAGGAGGGATTCTGAATGAAAAACTGTTTTTT.

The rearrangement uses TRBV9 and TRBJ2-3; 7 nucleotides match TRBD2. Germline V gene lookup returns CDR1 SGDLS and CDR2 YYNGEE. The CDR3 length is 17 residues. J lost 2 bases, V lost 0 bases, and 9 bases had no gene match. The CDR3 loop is CASSVGSSGYPTDTQYF. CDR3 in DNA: TGTGCCAGCAGCGTAGGGAGTAGCGGGTATCCCACAGATACGCAGTATTTT.

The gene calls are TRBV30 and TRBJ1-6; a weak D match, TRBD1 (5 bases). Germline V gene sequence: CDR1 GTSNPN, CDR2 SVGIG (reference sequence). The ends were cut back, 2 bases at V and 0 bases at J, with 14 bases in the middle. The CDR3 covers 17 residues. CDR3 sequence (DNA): TGTGCCTGGAGTATTCACAGGAGTTCCTCCTATAATTCACCCCTCCACTTT. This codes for CAWSIHRSSSYNSPLHF.

CDR3 region: CASCSTGRDEQFF. CDR3 sequence (DNA): TGTGCCAGCTGTTCGACAGGGCGGGATGAGCAGTTCTTC. The chain recombines TRBV27 with TRBJ2-1; 7 nucleotides align to TRBD1. J lost 8 bases, V lost 8 bases, and 9 bases had no gene match. Per the germline V gene, CDR1 is MNHEY and CDR2 is SMNVEV (reference sequence). The CDR3 runs 13 residues.

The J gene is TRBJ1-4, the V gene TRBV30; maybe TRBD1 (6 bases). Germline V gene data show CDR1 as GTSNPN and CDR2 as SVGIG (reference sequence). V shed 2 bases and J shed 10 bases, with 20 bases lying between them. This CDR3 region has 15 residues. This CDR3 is CAWSLPGQRIGKLFF. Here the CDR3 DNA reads TGTGCCTGGAGTCTACCGGGACAAAGGATAGGAAAACTGTTTTTT.

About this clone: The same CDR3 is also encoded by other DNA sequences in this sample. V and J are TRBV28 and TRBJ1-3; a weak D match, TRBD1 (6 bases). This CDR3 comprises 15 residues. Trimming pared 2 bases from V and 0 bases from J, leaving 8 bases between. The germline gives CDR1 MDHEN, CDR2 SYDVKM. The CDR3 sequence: CASSLGDISGNTIYF. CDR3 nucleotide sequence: TGTGCCAGCAGTTTAGGGGACATCTCTGGAAACACCATATATTTT. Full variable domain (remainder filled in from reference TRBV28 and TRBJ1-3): DVKVTQSSRYLVKRTGEKVFLECVQDMDHENMFWYRQDPGLGLRLIYFSYDVKMKEKGDIPEGYSVSREKKERFSLILESASTNQTSMYLCASSLGDISGNTIYFGEGSWLTVV.

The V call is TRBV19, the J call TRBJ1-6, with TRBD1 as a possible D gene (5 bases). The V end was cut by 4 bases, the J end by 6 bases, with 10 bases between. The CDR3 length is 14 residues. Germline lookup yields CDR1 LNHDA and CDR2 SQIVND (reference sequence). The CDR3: CASSNQGINSPLHF. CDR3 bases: TGTGCCAGTAGTAACCAGGGAATTAATTCACCCCTCCACTTT.

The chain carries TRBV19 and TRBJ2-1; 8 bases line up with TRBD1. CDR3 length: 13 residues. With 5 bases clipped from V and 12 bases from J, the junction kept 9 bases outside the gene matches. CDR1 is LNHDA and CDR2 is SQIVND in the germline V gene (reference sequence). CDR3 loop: CASSPDRGSGQFF. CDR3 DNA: TGTGCCAGTAGTCCCGACAGGGGAAGTGGGCAGTTCTTC. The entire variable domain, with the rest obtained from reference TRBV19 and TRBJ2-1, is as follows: DGGITQSPKYLFRKEGQNVTLSCEQNLNHDAMYWYRQDPGQGLRLIYYSQIVNDFQKGDIAEGYSVSREKKESFPLTVTSAQKNPTAFYLCASSPDRGSGQFFGPGTRLTVL.

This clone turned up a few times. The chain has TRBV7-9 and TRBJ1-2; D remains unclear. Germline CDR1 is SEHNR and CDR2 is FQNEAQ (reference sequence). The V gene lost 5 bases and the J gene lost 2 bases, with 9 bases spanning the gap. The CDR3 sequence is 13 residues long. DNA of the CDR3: TGTGCCAGCAGCACCGGGGAAAACTATGGCTACACCTTC. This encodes CASSTGENYGYTF.

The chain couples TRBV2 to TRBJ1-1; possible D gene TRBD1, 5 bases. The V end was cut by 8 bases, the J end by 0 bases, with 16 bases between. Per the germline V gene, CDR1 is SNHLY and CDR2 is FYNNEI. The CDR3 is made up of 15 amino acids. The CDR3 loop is CASFRDSMVNTEAFF. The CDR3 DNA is TGTGCCAGCTTCAGGGATAGTATGGTGAACACTGAAGCTTTCTTT.

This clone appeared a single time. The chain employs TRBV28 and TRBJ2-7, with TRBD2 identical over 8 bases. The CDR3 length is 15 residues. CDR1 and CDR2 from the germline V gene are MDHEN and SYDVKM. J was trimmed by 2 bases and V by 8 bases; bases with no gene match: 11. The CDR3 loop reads CASVGASGSAYEQYF. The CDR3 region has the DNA TGTGCCAGCGTGGGTGCTAGCGGGTCTGCCTACGAGCAGTACTTC.

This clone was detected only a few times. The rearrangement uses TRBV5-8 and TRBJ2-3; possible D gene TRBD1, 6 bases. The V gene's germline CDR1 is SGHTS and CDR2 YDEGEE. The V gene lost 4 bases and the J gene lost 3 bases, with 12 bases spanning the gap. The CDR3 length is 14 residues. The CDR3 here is CASSHQGRTDTQYF. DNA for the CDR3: TGTGCCAGCAGCCATCAGGGGAGAACAGATACGCAGTATTTT.

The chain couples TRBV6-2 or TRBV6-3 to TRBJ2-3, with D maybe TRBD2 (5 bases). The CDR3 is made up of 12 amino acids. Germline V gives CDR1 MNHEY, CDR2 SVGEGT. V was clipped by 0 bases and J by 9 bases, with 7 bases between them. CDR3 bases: TGTGCCAGCAGTTACTCCGGGAACACGCAGTATTTT. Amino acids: CASSYSGNTQYF.

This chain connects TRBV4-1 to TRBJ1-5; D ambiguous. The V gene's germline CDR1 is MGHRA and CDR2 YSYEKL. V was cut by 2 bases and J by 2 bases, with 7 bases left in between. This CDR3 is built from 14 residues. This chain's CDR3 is CASSQKGGNQPQHF. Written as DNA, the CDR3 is TGCGCCAGCAGCCAAAAAGGAGGCAATCAGCCCCAGCATTTT.

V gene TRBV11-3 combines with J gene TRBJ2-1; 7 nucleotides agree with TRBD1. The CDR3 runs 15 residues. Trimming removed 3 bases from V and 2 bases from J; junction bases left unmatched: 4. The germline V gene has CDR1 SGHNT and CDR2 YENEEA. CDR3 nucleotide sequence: TGTGCCAGCAGCTTGAGGGACAGCCCCTACAATGAGCAGTTCTTC. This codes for CASSLRDSPYNEQFF.

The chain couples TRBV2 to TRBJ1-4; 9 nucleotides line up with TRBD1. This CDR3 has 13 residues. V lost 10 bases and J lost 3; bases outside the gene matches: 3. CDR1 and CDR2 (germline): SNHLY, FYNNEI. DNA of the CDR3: TGTGCCACCGGGACAGGGTCTAATGAAAAACTGTTTTTT. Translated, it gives CATGTGSNEKLFF. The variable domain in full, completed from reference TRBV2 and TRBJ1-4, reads EPEVTQTPSHQVTQMGQEVILRCVPISNHLYFYWYRQILGQKVEFLVSFYNNEISEKSEIFDDQFSVERPDGSNFTLKIRSTKLEDSAMYFCATGTGSNEKLFFGSGTQLSVL.

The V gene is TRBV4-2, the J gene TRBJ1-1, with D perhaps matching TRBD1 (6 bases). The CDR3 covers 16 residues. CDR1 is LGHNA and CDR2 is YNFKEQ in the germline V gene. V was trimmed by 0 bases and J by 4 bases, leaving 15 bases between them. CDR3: CASSQEVQGPGTEAFF. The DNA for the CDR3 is TGTGCCAGCAGCCAAGAAGTTCAGGGGCCGGGCACTGAAGCTTTCTTT.

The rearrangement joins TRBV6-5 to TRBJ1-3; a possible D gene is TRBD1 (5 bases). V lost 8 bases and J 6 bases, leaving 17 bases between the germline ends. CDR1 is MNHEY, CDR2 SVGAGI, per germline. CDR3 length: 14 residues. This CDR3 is CASLTTGPQNTIYF. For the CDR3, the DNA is TGTGCCAGCCTAACAACAGGACCTCAAAACACCATATATTTT.

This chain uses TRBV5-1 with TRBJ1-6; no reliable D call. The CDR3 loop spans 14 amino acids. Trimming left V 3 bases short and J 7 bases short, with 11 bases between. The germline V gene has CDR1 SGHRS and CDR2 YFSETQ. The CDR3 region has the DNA TGCGCCAGCAGCTCCGGGGAATCGAATTCACCCCTCCACTTT. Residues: CASSSGESNSPLHF.

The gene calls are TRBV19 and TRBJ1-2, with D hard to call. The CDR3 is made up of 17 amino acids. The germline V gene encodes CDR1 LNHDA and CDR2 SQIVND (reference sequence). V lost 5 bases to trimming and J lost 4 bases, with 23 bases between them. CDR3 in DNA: TGTGCCAGTAGTCCCCAGGATAACAGACGAAACTTCTATGGCTACACCTTC. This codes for CASSPQDNRRNFYGYTF. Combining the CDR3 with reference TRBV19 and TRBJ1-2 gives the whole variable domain DGGITQSPKYLFRKEGQNVTLSCEQNLNHDAMYWYRQDPGQGLRLIYYSQIVNDFQKGDIAEGYSVSREKKESFPLTVTSAQKNPTAFYLCASSPQDNRRNFYGYTFGSGTRLTVV.

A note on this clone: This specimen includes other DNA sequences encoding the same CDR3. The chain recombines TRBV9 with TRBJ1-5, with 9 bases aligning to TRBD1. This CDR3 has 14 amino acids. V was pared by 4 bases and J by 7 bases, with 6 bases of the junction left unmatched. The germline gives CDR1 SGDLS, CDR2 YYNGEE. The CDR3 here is CASSTTGGNQPQHF. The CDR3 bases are TGTGCCAGCAGCACGACAGGGGGAAACCAGCCCCAGCATTTT.

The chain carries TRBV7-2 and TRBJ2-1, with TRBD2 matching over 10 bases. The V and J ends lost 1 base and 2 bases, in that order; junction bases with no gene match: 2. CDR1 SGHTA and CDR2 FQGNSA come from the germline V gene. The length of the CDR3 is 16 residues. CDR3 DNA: TGTGCCAGCAGCTTAGGCCTAGCGGGAGCCTACAATGAGCAGTTCTTC. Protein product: CASSLGLAGAYNEQFF.

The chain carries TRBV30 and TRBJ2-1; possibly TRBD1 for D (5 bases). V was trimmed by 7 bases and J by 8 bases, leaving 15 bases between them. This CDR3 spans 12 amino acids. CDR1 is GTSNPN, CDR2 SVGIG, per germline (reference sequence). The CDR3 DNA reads TGTGCCTCCAGGGCGGTTTTGGATGAGCAGTTCTTC. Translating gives CASRAVLDEQFF. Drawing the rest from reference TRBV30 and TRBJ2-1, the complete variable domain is SQTIHQWPATLVQPVGSPLSLECTVEGTSNPNLYWYRQAAGRGLQLLFYSVGIGQISSEVPQNLSASRPQDRQFILSSKKLLLSDSGFYLCASRAVLDEQFFGPGTRLTVL.

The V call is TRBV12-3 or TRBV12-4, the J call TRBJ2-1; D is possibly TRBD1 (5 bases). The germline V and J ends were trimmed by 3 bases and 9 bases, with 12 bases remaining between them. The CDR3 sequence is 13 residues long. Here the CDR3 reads CASSLKGIGEQFF. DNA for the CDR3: TGTGCCAGCAGTTTGAAGGGGATAGGTGAGCAGTTCTTC.

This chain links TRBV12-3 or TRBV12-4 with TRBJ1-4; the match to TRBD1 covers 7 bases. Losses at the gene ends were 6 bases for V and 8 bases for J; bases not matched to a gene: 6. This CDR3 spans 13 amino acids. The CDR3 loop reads CASSRKQGEKLFF. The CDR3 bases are TGTGCCAGCAGCCGAAAACAGGGGGAAAAACTGTTTTTT.

The CDR3 region has the DNA TGTGCCAGCAGTTTAAGGGACAGCTCCTACAATGAGCAGTTCTTC. Protein sequence: CASSLRDSSYNEQFF. V is TRBV28 and J is TRBJ2-1, with 7 bases lining up with TRBD1. CDR3 length: 15 amino acids. Germline V lookup: CDR1 MDHEN, CDR2 SYDVKM. With 2 bases clipped from V and 0 bases from J, the junction kept 1 base outside the gene matches.

CDR3 protein: CARKSRDRGEREKLFF. CDR3 nucleotide sequence: TGTGCCAGGAAGTCCCGGGACAGGGGCGAGCGGGAAAAACTGTTTTTT. The chain uses TRBV21-1 and TRBJ1-4; the table's D call TRBD1 went unverified against the DNA. TRBV21-1 is a pseudogene segment. This CDR3 comprises 16 residues.